The entry that follows covers one TCR beta chain sequence. This clone's antigen is unknown. There are no base qualities to consult, and no much larger clone falls within one base. The data originate from a study of blood T cell repertoires in COVID-19 (dated by TCRdb to 2019 to 2021). Regarding the study in general: Samples covering the acute and convalescent phases of COVID-19 were provided by collaborators in the United States, Italy and Spain. The material from the prospective study consisted of cDNA or gDNA derived from T cells, B-cell-depleted T cells, or PBMCs. Nearly every sample came with metadata listing a de-identified subject ID, COVID-19 status, age in years and sex. Subjects who had been exposed to COVID-19, were actively infected with it, or had recovered from it provided the deeply sampled blood TCRbeta repertoires that made up the dataset. Samples were obtained from the ongoing ImmuneRACE study (first 160 participants) and from about 1,300 subjects provided by 6 global collaborators. A freely available public database, intended as a resource for researchers studying the immune response to SARS-CoV-2, is where the repertoires were released. Where available, HLA class I and class II types were obtained from metadata supplied by the sample provider rather than from assay-based typing.

Overall results and qualifications from the work: How much clinical and demographic metadata was included differed by source and by participant, and the metadata was provided uncurated.

TCRbeta CDR3 regions were amplified from genomic DNA using the immunoSEQ Assay, a bias-controlled multiplex PCR. Turning to the authors' computational methods: The number of nucleated cells in each sample was estimated from the amplification of reference gene primers within the assay. Sequence reads were collapsed and filtered to measure the absolute abundance of every unique TCRbeta CDR3 rearrangement. For each sample, productive Simpson clonality was calculated by taking the square root of Simpson's diversity index across productive rearrangements. The clones in this table, taken by TCRdb from immuneACCESS, are in-frame only. Not every clone is retained; where verified, under half of the shortfall comes from an unresolved V gene, and the cause of the rest is unknown. D and trimming were read from the DNA, whereas the V and J calls and clone size are those reported in that table. Present in this sample are 200,000 to 300,000 clones, over 90% of which were seen just once. The ten largest clones represent more than 0.65% of the sample.

In Seattle, one collaborating source enrolled patients while the infection was active and tracked those patients longitudinally over the course of disease. The collaborating institutions used their own protocols to collect whole blood in K2EDTA tubes. For TCRbeta analysis, collaborators shipped samples in one of three forms: frozen whole blood, isolated PBMCs, or DNA extracted from either of those sample types. For CDR1 and CDR2, the germline V gene lists SNHLY and FYNNEI. The CDR3 numbers 15 residues from cysteine through phenylalanine. Only the CDR3 DNA stays, 45 bases, in frame from base 1. V is clipped by 6 bases and J by 3 bases, and the sequence between their germline boundaries is 18 bases long.

This clonotype originated in a man aged 25-40 years with COVID-19, enrolled during active disease. This sequence uses TRBV2 and TRBJ2-7; the D gene is perhaps TRBD1, from 6 matching bases. The sequenced material came from peripheral blood. The DNA sequence is as follows: TGTGCCAGCAGGGACCCTCGGACAGATTACTACGAGCAGTACTTC. Translated, this is CASRDPRTDYYEQYF.